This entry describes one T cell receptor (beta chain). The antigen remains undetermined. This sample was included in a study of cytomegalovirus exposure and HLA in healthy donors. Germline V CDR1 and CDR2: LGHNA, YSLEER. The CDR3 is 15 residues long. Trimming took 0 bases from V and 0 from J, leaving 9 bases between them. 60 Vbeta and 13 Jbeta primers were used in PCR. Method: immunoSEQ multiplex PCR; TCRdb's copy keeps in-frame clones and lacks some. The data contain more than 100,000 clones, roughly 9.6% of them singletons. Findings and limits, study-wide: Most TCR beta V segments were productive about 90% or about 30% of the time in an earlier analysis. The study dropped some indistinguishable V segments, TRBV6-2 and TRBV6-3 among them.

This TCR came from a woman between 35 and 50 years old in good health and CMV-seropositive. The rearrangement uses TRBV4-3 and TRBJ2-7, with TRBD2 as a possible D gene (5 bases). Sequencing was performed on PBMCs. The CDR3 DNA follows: TGCGCCAGCAGCCAAGATCATGGGAGCTCCTACGAGCAGTACTTC. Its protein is CASSQDHGSSYEQYF.